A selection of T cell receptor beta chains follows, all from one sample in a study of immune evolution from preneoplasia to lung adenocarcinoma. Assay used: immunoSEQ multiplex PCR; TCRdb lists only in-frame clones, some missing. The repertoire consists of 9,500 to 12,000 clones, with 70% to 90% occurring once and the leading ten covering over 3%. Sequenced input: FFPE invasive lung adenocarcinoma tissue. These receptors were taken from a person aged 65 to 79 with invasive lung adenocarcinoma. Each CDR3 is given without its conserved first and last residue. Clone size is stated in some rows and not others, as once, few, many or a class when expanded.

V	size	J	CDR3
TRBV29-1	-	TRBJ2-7	SVDLGQGESKGQY
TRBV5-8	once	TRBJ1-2	ASSDTVVSLGYGYT
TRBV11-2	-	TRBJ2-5	ASSPGPRTQY
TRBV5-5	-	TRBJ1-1	ASSSRDRGTEAF
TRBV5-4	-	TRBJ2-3	ASSIAGRTDTQY
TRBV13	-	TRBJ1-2	ASSLSPGRMDYGYT
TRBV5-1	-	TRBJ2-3	ASSPTAGGAFADTQY
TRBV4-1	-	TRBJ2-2	ASSPTSGNTGELF
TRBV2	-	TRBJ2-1	ASSEGELYEQF
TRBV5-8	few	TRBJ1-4	ASSLVAAGGEKLF
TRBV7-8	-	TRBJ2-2	ASSQRDQNTGELF
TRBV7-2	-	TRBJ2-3	ASSIPGGWTDTQY